Listed below are T cell receptor beta chains from one sample, sequenced in a study of radiotherapy plus CTLA-4 blockade in lung cancer. Profiling relied on immunoSEQ multiplex PCR, and the TCRdb table lists in-frame clones only, not all of them. The table has about 120,000 clones, 80% to 90% seen once. The sample here was peripheral blood, taken from a patient treated with radiotherapy plus ipilimumab. These receptors originate from a human donor with non-small cell lung cancer that progressed on radiotherapy plus ipilimumab. CDR3s include the opening cysteine and the closing phenylalanine or tryptophan. Each record gives: J gene, D gene, V gene, clone size, CDR3 protein, CDR3 DNA. D genes are given only for firm matches. The size entry is marked missing in some rows and otherwise reads once, few, many or a size class.

>TRBJ1-2|TRBD1|TRBV10-3|-
CAIRPSQGQANYGYTF
TGTGCCATCAGACCCAGCCAGGGACAGGCGAACTATGGCTACACCTTC
>TRBJ1-2|TRBD1|TRBV5-6|-
CASTQTGGSFYGYTF
TGTGCCAGCACCCAGACAGGGGGGAGTTTCTATGGCTACACCTTC
>TRBJ2-7|-|TRBV21-1|-
CASSISGRAREQYF
TGTGCCAGCAGCATTAGCGGGAGGGCGAGGGAGCAGTACTTC
>TRBJ2-7|-|TRBV30|-
CATRYGPYEQYF
TGTGCCACCCGCTACGGGCCCTACGAGCAGTACTTC
>TRBJ1-1|-|TRBV6-5|-
CASSYVGYRAGTEAFF
TGTGCCAGCAGTTACGTCGGGTACAGGGCCGGCACTGAAGCTTTCTTT
>TRBJ1-5|-|TRBV30|-
CAWSASWGNQPQHF
TGTGCCTGGAGTGCCTCCTGGGGCAATCAGCCCCAGCATTTT
>TRBJ2-3|-|TRBV7-8|-
CASSSQARNTDTQYF
TGTGCCAGCAGCTCACAGGCACGAAACACAGATACGCAGTATTTT
>TRBJ2-5|-|TRBV19|-
CASSSRDFQETQYF
TGTGCCAGTAGTAGCCGGGACTTCCAAGAGACCCAGTACTTC
>TRBJ2-3|-|TRBV5-8|-
CASKRGVRENTDTQYF
TGTGCCAGTAAAAGAGGGGTCAGGGAGAACACAGATACGCAGTATTTT
>TRBJ1-2|TRBD1|TRBV6-1|few
CASSGTGSYGYTF
TGTGCCAGCAGTGGGACAGGAAGCTATGGCTACACCTTC
>TRBJ2-7|TRBD2|TRBV7-9|few
CASSPSRLAGGAYEQYF
TGTGCCAGCAGCCCCTCAAGACTAGCGGGAGGAGCCTACGAGCAGTACTTC
>TRBJ1-2|-|TRBV6-5|once
CASSYSRGYGYTF
TGTGCCAGCAGTTACAGTCGGGGTTATGGCTACACCTTC
>TRBJ2-7|TRBD2|TRBV7-2|-
CASSLQREGLEQYF
TGTGCCAGCAGCTTGCAGCGGGAGGGCCTCGAGCAGTACTTC
>TRBJ2-6|-|TRBV14|-
CASSRVSGANVLTF
TGTGCCAGCAGCAGGGTGTCTGGGGCCAACGTCCTGACTTTC
>TRBJ2-5|TRBD2|TRBV5-1|-
CASSFEAGGGETQYF
TGCGCCAGCAGCTTCGAAGCGGGAGGGGGGGAGACCCAGTACTTC
>TRBJ2-1|-|TRBV19|-
CASSIKFGGGPEQFF
TGTGCCAGTAGTATAAAGTTTGGCGGGGGCCCTGAGCAGTTCTTC
>TRBJ2-1|TRBD2|TRBV7-8|-
CASAPAWRGAALRGQFF
TGTGCCAGCGCCCCGGCTTGGCGGGGGGCTGCCCTTAGGGGGCAGTTCTTC
>TRBJ1-2|TRBD1|TRBV6-1|once
CASSVRQGKNGYGYTF
TGTGCCAGCAGTGTTAGACAGGGGAAAAACGGGTATGGCTACACCTTC
>TRBJ2-1|TRBD2|TRBV6-1|-
CASSELAGGPKEQFF
TGTGCCAGCAGTGAATTGGCGGGAGGGCCAAAGGAGCAGTTCTTC
>TRBJ2-7|TRBD1|TRBV7-9|few
CASSPFPLTGPREQYF
TGTGCCAGCAGCCCCTTCCCCCTGACAGGGCCGCGCGAGCAGTACTTC
>TRBJ1-1|TRBD1|TRBV18|-
CASSPDREGRAFF
TGTGCCAGCTCACCAGACAGGGAGGGTAGAGCTTTCTTT
>TRBJ2-3|-|TRBV6-5|-
CASSYFPATSTDTQYF
TGTGCCAGCAGTTACTTCCCCGCTACTAGCACAGATACGCAGTATTTT
>TRBJ1-2|-|TRBV5-1|-
CASSYERNGYTF
TGCGCCAGCAGCTACGAGAGAAATGGCTACACCTTC
>TRBJ2-3|-|TRBV7-2|-
CANSRVPQGDTQYF
TGTGCCAACAGTCGGGTACCACAGGGAGATACGCAGTATTTT
>TRBJ2-7|TRBD2|TRBV11-3|-
CASSPDRGVTYEQYF
TGTGCCAGCAGCCCCGATCGGGGGGTAACCTACGAGCAGTACTTC
>TRBJ2-3|-|TRBV30|-
CAWRQIRETQYF
TGTGCCTGGAGGCAAATAAGGGAGACGCAGTATTTT
>TRBJ2-7|TRBD1|TRBV4-1|-
CASSQGDRGPREQYF
TGCGCCAGCAGCCAAGGAGACAGGGGTCCGCGAGAGCAGTACTTC
>TRBJ2-7|-|TRBV13|-
CASSLGSSYEQYF
TGTGCCAGCAGCTTAGGCTCGTCCTACGAGCAGTACTTC
>TRBJ1-1|-|TRBV6-5|-
CASSYYGAVNTEAFF
TGTGCCAGCAGTTATTACGGGGCCGTGAACACTGAAGCTTTCTTT
>TRBJ2-7|TRBD2|TRBV5-1|-
CASSSGLASYEQYF
TGCGCCAGCAGCTCCGGACTAGCGTCCTACGAGCAGTACTTC
>TRBJ2-7|-|TRBV5-1|-
CASSSQIDSPYEQYF
TGCGCCAGCAGCTCTCAAATCGACAGCCCCTACGAGCAGTACTTC
>TRBJ2-2|-|TRBV5-1|-
CASSLSALGSGELFF
TGCGCCAGCAGCTTGTCGGCCTTAGGGTCCGGGGAGCTGTTTTTT
>TRBJ1-1|-|TRBV10-2|once
CASNGKGGKNTEAFF
TGCGCCAGCAACGGGAAAGGGGGAAAGAACACTGAAGCTTTCTTT
>TRBJ1-2|-|TRBV10-2|-
CASSVDRNYGYTF
TGCGCCAGCAGTGTTGACCGAAACTATGGCTACACCTTC
>TRBJ2-1|-|TRBV9|once
CASSAGGNSYNEQFF
TGTGCCAGCAGCGCAGGAGGGAACTCCTACAATGAGCAGTTCTTC
>TRBJ1-2|TRBD1|TRBV28|-
CASSATGWDGYTF
TGTGCCAGCAGTGCGACAGGGTGGGATGGCTACACCTTC
>TRBJ2-5|-|TRBV7-6|few
CASSLAGVETQYF
TGTGCCAGCAGCTTAGCAGGGGTGGAGACCCAGTACTTC
>TRBJ1-2|TRBD1|TRBV5-1|-
CASSDAGQGGYGYTF
TGCGCCAGCAGCGACGCCGGACAGGGCGGCTATGGCTACACCTTC
>TRBJ2-7|TRBD2|TRBV4-2|-
CASSQVPSGRYEQYF
TGTGCCAGCAGCCAAGTGCCTAGCGGGAGGTACGAGCAGTACTTC
>TRBJ2-7|-|TRBV27|-
CASSRQRGTYEQYF
TGTGCCAGCAGCCGTCAGCGCGGGACGTACGAGCAGTACTTC
>TRBJ2-3|TRBD2|TRBV2|-
CASKPSGRASDTQYF
TGTGCCAGCAAGCCTAGCGGGAGGGCCTCAGATACGCAGTATTTT
>TRBJ2-5|TRBD2|TRBV5-1|-
CASRTSGIEETQYF
TGCGCCAGCAGAACTAGCGGGATCGAAGAGACCCAGTACTTC
>TRBJ1-1|-|TRBV2|-
CASAQGGNLAFF
TGTGCCAGCGCGCAGGGAGGTAATTTAGCTTTCTTT
>TRBJ2-1|TRBD1|TRBV27|-
CASSPGTGTFSSYNEQFF
TGTGCCAGCAGTCCCGGGACAGGCACTTTTAGCTCCTACAATGAGCAGTTCTTC
>TRBJ2-1|-|TRBV6-5|-
CASSSKTTHNEQFF
TGTGCCAGCAGTTCCAAGACCACCCACAATGAGCAGTTCTTC
>TRBJ1-5|-|TRBV11-1|-
CASSQSGGNQPQHF
TGTGCCAGCAGCCAGTCCGGGGGGAATCAGCCCCAGCATTTT
>TRBJ2-7|-|TRBV14|-
CASSQVIYGRLYSYEQYF
TGTGCCAGCAGCCAAGTGATTTATGGGCGGCTTTACTCCTACGAGCAGTACTTC
>TRBJ2-1|-|TRBV29-1|-
CSVGAFSHNEQFF
TGCAGCGTTGGTGCTTTTAGCCACAATGAGCAGTTCTTC
>TRBJ1-5|-|TRBV5-1|-
CASSLEGRSNQPQHF
TGCGCCAGCAGCTTAGAGGGCAGGAGCAATCAGCCCCAGCATTTT
>TRBJ1-2|-|TRBV11-2|once
CASSSLTGRGGYTF
TGTGCCAGCAGCTCCCTAACAGGGCGAGGAGGCTACACCTTC
>TRBJ2-3|-|TRBV30|-
CAWSRGLGMADTQYF
TGTGCCTGGAGTCGGGGCTTAGGGATGGCGGATACGCAGTATTTT
>TRBJ2-1|TRBD1|TRBV29-1|-
CSAGYRGAYNEQFF
TGCAGCGCGGGTTACAGGGGGGCCTACAATGAGCAGTTCTTC
>TRBJ2-3|TRBD1|TRBV29-1|-
CSVVYGTGATDTQYF
TGCAGCGTTGTATATGGGACAGGGGCCACAGATACGCAGTATTTT
>TRBJ2-1|-|TRBV7-9|-
CASSLVVADEQFF
TGTGCCAGCAGCTTAGTCGTCGCGGATGAGCAGTTCTTC
>TRBJ2-1|-|TRBV6-1|-
CASSRWDSPRFF
TGTGCCAGCAGCCGATGGGATTCCCCTCGTTTCTTC